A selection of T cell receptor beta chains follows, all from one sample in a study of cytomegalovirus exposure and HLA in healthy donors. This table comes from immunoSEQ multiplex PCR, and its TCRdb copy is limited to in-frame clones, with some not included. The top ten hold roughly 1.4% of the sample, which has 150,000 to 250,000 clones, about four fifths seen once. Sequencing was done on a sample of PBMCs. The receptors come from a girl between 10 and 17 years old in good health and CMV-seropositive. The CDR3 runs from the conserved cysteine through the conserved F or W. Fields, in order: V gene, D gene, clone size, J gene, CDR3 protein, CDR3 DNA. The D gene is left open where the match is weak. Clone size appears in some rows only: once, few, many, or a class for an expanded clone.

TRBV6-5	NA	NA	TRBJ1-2	CASSWGGDDGYTF	TGTGCCAGCAGTTGGGGGGGCGACGATGGCTACACCTTC
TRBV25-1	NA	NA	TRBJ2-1	CASSSLAAVYNEQFF	TGTGCCAGCAGTTCACTAGCAGCTGTTTACAATGAGCAGTTCTTC
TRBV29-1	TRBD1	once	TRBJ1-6	CSAPRGQISNSPLHF	TGCAGCGCCCCCCGGGGACAGATAAGTAATTCACCCCTCCACTTT
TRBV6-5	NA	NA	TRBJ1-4	CASSTVATNEKLFF	TGTGCCAGCAGTACGGTTGCCACTAATGAAAAACTGTTTTTT
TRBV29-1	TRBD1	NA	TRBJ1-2	CSVTGGHYGYTF	TGCAGCGTTACAGGGGGACACTATGGCTACACCTTC
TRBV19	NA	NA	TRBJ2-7	CASREAAGSEVYEQYF	TGTGCCAGTAGGGAGGCCGCGGGGAGTGAGGTATACGAGCAGTACTTC
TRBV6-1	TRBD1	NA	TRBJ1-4	CAGSDEGTGMREKLFF	TGTGCCGGCAGTGATGAGGGGACAGGGATGCGAGAAAAACTGTTTTTT
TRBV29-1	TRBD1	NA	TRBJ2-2	CSVIRDRSSGELFF	TGCAGCGTTATCCGGGACAGGTCCTCCGGGGAGCTGTTTTTT
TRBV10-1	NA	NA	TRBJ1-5	CASRPGMSNQPQHF	TGCGCCAGCAGACCAGGGATGAGCAATCAGCCCCAGCATTTT
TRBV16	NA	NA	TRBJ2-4	CASSTRDIQYF	TGTGCCAGCAGCACTCGGGACATTCAGTACTTC
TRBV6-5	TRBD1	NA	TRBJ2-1	CASSPFRTGYNEQFF	TGTGCCAGCAGTCCTTTTAGGACAGGGTACAATGAGCAGTTCTTC
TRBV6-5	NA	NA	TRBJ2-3	CATRGLAATDTQYF	TGTGCCACGCGGGGGCTAGCGGCCACAGATACGCAGTATTTT
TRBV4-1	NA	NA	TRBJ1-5	CASSQASYSNQPQHF	TGCGCCAGCAGCCAAGCTTCTTATAGCAATCAGCCCCAGCATTTT
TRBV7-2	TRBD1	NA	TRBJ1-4	CASSLGGTGPEKLFF	TGTGCCAGCAGCTTAGGTGGGACAGGGCCCGAAAAACTGTTTTTT
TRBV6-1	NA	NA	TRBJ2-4	CASSERPGGGNIQYF	TGTGCCAGCAGTGAAAGGCCAGGGGGAGGAAACATTCAGTACTTC
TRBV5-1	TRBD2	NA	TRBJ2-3	CASSFTSGGSSFSTDTQYF	TGCGCCAGCAGCTTCACTAGCGGGGGGTCCTCCTTTAGCACAGATACGCAGTATTTT
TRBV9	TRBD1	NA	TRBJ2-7	CASSARQGDAYEQYF	TGTGCCAGCAGCGCCCGACAGGGGGACGCCTACGAGCAGTACTTC
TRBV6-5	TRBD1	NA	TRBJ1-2	CASRTGGNYGYTF	TGTGCCAGCAGGACAGGGGGAAACTATGGCTACACCTTC
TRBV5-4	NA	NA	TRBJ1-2	CASSKGEANYGYTF	TGTGCCAGCAGCAAAGGGGAGGCTAACTATGGCTACACCTTC
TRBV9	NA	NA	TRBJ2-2	CASSVDPGGELFF	TGTGCCAGCAGCGTAGACCCGGGCGGGGAGCTGTTTTTT
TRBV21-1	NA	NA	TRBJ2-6	CASSRLRGLSGANVLTF	TGTGCCAGCAGCAGGCTAAGGGGGTTGTCTGGGGCCAACGTCCTGACTTTC
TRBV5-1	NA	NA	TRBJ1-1	CASSLDGGYTEAFF	TGCGCCAGCAGCTTGGATGGGGGGTACACTGAAGCTTTCTTT
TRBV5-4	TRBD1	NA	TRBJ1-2	CASNRDGGGGYGYTF	TGTGCCAGCAACAGGGACGGAGGGGGCGGGTATGGCTACACCTTC
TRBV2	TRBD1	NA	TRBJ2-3	CASRAGQAETDTQYF	TGTGCCAGCAGAGCAGGACAGGCGGAAACAGATACGCAGTATTTT
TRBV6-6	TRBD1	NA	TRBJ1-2	CASSYSMDRGYGYTF	TGTGCCAGCAGTTACTCGATGGACAGGGGCTATGGCTACACCTTC
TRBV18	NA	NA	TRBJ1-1	CASSPVTEAFF	TGTGCCAGCTCACCCGTTACTGAAGCTTTCTTT
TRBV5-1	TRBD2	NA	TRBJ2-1	CASSISGGTYNEQFF	TGCGCCAGCAGCATTAGCGGGGGGACCTACAATGAGCAGTTCTTC
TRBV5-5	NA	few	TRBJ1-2	CASSLALSRGYTF	TGTGCCAGCAGCTTGGCCCTTTCGAGGGGCTACACCTTC
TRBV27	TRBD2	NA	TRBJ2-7	CASSDSGGAYEQYF	TGTGCCAGCAGCGATAGCGGGGGGGCCTACGAGCAGTACTTC